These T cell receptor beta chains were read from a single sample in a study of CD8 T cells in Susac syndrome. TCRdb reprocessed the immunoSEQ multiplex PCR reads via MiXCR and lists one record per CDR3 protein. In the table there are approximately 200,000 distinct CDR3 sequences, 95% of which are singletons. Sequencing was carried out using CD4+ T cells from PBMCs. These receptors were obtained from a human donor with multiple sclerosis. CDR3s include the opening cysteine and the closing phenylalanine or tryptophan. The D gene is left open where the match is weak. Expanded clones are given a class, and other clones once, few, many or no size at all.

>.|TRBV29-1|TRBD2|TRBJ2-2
TGCAGCGCCGGGACTAGCGGGCGCACCGGGGAGCTGTTTTTT
CSAGTSGRTGELFF
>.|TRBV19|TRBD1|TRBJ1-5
TGTGCCAGTAGTATAGGGGACAGGCGTTCTCAGCCCCAGCATTTT
CASSIGDRRSQPQHF
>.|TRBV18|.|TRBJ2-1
TGTGCCAGCTCATTCACTCGGGTCATGACAGGTTACAATGAGCAGTTCTTC
CASSFTRVMTGYNEQFF
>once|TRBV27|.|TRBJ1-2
TGTGCCAGCAGTTTATCAAGCAATAACTATGGCTACACCTTC
CASSLSSNNYGYTF
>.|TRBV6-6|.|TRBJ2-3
TGTGCCAGCAGTTACTACGTTGCCGGTAGGGATACGCAGTATTTT
CASSYYVAGRDTQYF
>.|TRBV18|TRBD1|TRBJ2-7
TGTGCCAGCTCACCCTCAGGGGGCGCGGCCGAGCAGTACTTC
CASSPSGGAAEQYF
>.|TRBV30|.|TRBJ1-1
TGTGCCTGGAGTCGCTTCTACGTAGGGAGGGTCATTCAAGCTTTCTTT
CAWSRFYVGRVIQAFF
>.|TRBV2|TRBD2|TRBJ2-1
TGTGCCAGCAGCGTACTAGCGGGGTCCTACAATGAGCAGTTCTTC
CASSVLAGSYNEQFF
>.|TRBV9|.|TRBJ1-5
TGTGCCAGCAGCCCGGGTAATAGCAATCAGCCCCAGCATTTT
CASSPGNSNQPQHF
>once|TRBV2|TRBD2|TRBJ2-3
TGTGCCAGCAGTACCCCGGGGGGACCGGCCCAAGATACGCAGTATTTT
CASSTPGGPAQDTQYF
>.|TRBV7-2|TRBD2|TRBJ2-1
TGTGCCAGCAGCTTAGCGCTGCGGGGGGCCTACAATGAGCAGTTCTTC
CASSLALRGAYNEQFF
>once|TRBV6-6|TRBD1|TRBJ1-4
TGTGCCAGCAGCGATACAGGGGGCAGGGATGAAAAACTGTTTTTT
CASSDTGGRDEKLFF
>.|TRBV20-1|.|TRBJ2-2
TGCAGTGCTAGAGATAGCGAGGGTTCGGACACCGGGGAGCTGTTTTTT
CSARDSEGSDTGELFF
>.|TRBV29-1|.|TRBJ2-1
TGCAGCGCCGATTATTTGTTGGGGGGTGAGCAGTTCTTC
CSADYLLGGEQFF
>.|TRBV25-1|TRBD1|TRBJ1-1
TGTGCCAGCAGTGAACTACAGGGGAGAAACACTGAAGCTTTCTTT
CASSELQGRNTEAFF
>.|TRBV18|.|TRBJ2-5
TGTGCCAGCTCACCACTTCACCGGGACACCGCCCAGTACTTC
CASSPLHRDTAQYF
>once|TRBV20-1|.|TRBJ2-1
TGCAGTGCTAGGGCTAGACGACTTTACAATGAGCAGTTCTTC
CSARARRLYNEQFF
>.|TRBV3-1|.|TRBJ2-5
TGTGCCAGCAGCCAAGCTCCCTTACAAGGTTTGACCCAGTACTTC
CASSQAPLQGLTQYF
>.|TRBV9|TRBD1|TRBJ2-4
TGTGCCAGCAGCGTAGCCCTGAGGGGACAGATAGCCAAAAACATTCAGTACTTC
CASSVALRGQIAKNIQYF
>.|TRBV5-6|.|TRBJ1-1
TGTGCCAGCACCCCCGGGTACAGTGGGGCTGAAGCTTTCTTT
CASTPGYSGAEAFF
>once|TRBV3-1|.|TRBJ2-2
TGTGCCAGCAGCCCGGGGGCTCCCGCCGGGGAGCTGTTTTTT
CASSPGAPAGELFF
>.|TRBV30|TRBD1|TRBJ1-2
TGTGCCTGGAGGTTGGGACAGTCCTATGGCTACACCTTC
CAWRLGQSYGYTF
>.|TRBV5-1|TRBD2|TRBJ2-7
TGCGCCAGCAGCTGGACTAGCGGGGGCCAGCGGTACTTC
CASSWTSGGQRYF
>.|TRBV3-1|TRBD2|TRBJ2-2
TGTGCCAGCAGCCCCCATGGTGCGGGGGGGAGCGGGGAGCTGTTTTTT
CASSPHGAGGSGELFF
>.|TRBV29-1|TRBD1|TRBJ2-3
TGCAGCGTTGAAAGAGGACAGGGATTAGCAGATACGCAGTATTTT
CSVERGQGLADTQYF
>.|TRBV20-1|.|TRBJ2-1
TGCAGTGCTAGTCTGGTCTATGAGCAGTTCTTC
CSASLVYEQFF
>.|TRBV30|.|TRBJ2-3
TGTGCCTGGAGTCCACAGGGAACAGATACGCAGTATTTT
CAWSPQGTDTQYF